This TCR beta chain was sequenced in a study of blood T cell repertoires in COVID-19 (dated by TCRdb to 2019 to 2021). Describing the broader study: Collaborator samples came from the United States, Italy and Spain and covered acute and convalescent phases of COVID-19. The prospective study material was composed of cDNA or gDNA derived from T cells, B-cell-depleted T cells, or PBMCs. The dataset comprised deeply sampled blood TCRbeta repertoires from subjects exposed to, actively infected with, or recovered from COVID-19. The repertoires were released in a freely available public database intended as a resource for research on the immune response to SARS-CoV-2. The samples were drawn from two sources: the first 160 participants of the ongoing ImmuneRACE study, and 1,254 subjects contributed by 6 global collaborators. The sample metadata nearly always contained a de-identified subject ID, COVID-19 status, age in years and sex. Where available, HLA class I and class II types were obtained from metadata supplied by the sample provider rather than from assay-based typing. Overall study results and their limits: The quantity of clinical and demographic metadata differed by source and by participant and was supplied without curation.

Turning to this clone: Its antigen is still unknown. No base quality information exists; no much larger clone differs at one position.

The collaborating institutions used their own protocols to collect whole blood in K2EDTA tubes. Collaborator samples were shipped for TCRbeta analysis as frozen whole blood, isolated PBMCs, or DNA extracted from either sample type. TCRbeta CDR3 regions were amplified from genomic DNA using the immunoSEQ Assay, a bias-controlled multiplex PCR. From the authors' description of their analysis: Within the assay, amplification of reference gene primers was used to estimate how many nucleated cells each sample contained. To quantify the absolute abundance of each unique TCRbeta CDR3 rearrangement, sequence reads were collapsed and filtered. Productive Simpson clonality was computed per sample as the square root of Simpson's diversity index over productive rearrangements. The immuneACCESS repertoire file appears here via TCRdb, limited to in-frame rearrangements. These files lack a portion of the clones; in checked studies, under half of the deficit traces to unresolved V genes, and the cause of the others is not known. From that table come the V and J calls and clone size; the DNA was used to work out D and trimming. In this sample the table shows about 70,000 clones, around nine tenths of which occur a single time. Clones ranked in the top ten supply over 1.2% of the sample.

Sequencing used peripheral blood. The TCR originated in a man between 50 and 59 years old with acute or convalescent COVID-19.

The CDR3 loop reads CASKIGQGGNTIYF. The DNA is as follows: TGTGCCAGCAAAATAGGACAGGGGGGAAACACCATATATTTT. Here the chain combines TRBV2 and TRBJ1-3, with 9 bases aligning to TRBD1. Relative to germline, V is missing 7 bases and J is missing 4 bases, with 5 bases of the junction outside any gene match. Inclusive of the bounding cysteine and phenylalanine, the CDR3 is 14 residues long. Left in the record is the CDR3 DNA by itself, 42 bases read in frame from the first base. CDR1 is given as SNHLY and CDR2 as FYNNEI, both from the germline V gene.